Listed below are T cell receptor beta chains from one sample, sequenced in a study of early T cells in non-severe SARS-CoV-2 infection. TCRdb independently ran MiXCR on the 5' RACE reads; one entry per CDR3 protein. Of 70,000 to 90,000 distinct CDR3 sequences listed, approximately 10% were seen once; the top ten hold 4.7%. Sequenced: whole blood. Receptors were obtained from an adult who was a healthcare worker with PCR-confirmed SARS-CoV-2 infection or an uninfected control (not recorded which). CDR3s include the opening cysteine and the closing phenylalanine or tryptophan.

J: TRBJ1-1
V: TRBV5-5
CDR3: CASSSQANTEAFF

J: TRBJ2-3
V: TRBV9
CDR3: CASSVGTGVGDTQYF

J: TRBJ2-5
V: TRBV10-3
CDR3: CAIRTTGEETQYF

J: TRBJ2-1
V: TRBV5-5
CDR3: CASSQTQRGEQFF

J: TRBJ2-1
V: TRBV20-1
CDR3: CSATGTSGGSFF

J: TRBJ2-5
V: TRBV6-1
CDR3: CASSETSGYQETQYF

J: TRBJ2-1
V: TRBV6-6
CDR3: CASSYSTGGGGYEQFF

J: TRBJ2-1
V: TRBV11-2
CDR3: CASSLAVGSSYNEQFF

J: TRBJ2-7
V: TRBV28
CDR3: CASSFSVSEQYF

J: TRBJ2-2
V: TRBV5-4
CDR3: CASSSTVINTGELFF

J: TRBJ1-2
V: TRBV12-3/TRBV12-4
CDR3: CASSLATGGTGGYTF

J: TRBJ1-5
V: TRBV12-3/TRBV12-4
CDR3: CASSPPRQGRVNQPQHF

J: TRBJ1-1
V: TRBV4-2
CDR3: CASSQEAGQRHTEAFF

J: TRBJ2-1
V: TRBV11-2
CDR3: CASSMRDREQFF

J: TRBJ2-6
V: TRBV7-2
CDR3: CASSSGTGYGANVLTF

J: TRBJ1-3
V: TRBV2
CDR3: CASSEVQGRGNTIYF

J: TRBJ2-3
V: TRBV30
CDR3: CAWRALGQGSSDTQYF